These 32 T cell receptor beta chains came from one sample sequenced in a study of blood T cell repertoires in COVID-19. The table came from immunoSEQ multiplex PCR; TCRdb's copy has only in-frame clones and leaves some out. The sample holds about 74,000 clones, roughly nine tenths seen once. The sequenced sample consisted of peripheral blood. The receptors derive from a human donor in a cohort sampled during active COVID-19.

The rearrangement joins TRBV27 to TRBJ2-2; 7 bases agree with TRBD2. Germline CDR1 is MNHEY and CDR2 is SMNVEV (reference sequence). The CDR3 is 15 residues long. With 0 bases clipped from V and 5 bases from J, the junction kept 3 bases outside the gene matches. The CDR3 coding sequence is TGTGCCAGCAGTTTATCGTGGGGGGGAACCGGGGAGCTGTTTTTT. Translating gives CASSLSWGGTGELFF.

This clone was detected only once. The CDR3 here is CASSVRAGTLYNEQFF. CDR3 DNA sequence: TGTGCCAGCAGCGTACGAGCGGGGACTCTCTACAATGAGCAGTTCTTC. The V gene is TRBV9, the J gene TRBJ2-1; 7 bases are shared with TRBD2. The CDR3 extends over 16 amino acids. Trimming took 1 base from V and 3 from J; bases not matched to a gene: 7. Germline CDR1 is SGDLS and CDR2 is YYNGEE.

The chain joins TRBV5-1 to TRBJ2-2; tentatively, D is TRBD1 (6 bases). The CDR3 consists of 15 residues. CDR1 and CDR2 from the germline V gene are SGHRS and YFSETQ. With 4 bases removed from V and 1 base from J, the gap between germline ends came to 11 bases. The CDR3 spells CASSPQTGNTGELFF. In nucleotides, the CDR3 is TGCGCCAGCAGCCCCCAGACAGGGAACACCGGGGAGCTGTTTTTT.

The chain is built from TRBV18 and TRBJ2-7, with a weak D call TRBD1 (6 bases). This CDR3 spans 14 amino acids. Trimming stripped 4 bases from V and 4 bases from J, with 14 bases between. The germline V gene encodes CDR1 KGHSH and CDR2 LQKENI. In DNA, the CDR3 is TGTGCCAGCTCACTGGGGGCGCAGACTTACGAGCAGTACTTC. Protein product: CASSLGAQTYEQYF.

Here the CDR3 DNA reads TGTGCCAGCAGAGAGGCAGGGATTACAGATACGCAGTATTTT. Translating gives CASREAGITDTQYF. V usage is TRBV27 and J usage is TRBJ2-3; possibly TRBD1 for D (5 bases). CDR1 MNHEY and CDR2 SMNVEV come from the germline V gene (reference sequence). The V end was cut by 6 bases, the J end by 3 bases, with 13 bases between. The CDR3 spans 14 residues.

The chain carries TRBV30 and TRBJ2-7, with a tentative D call TRBD2 (7 bases). Germline V gene data show CDR1 as GTSNPN and CDR2 as SVGIG (reference sequence). This CDR3 has 15 amino acids. V gave up 3 bases and J gave up 7 bases, with 22 bases separating them. DNA of the CDR3: TGTGCCTGGAGGGACAGTGGCGGGAGAAGTGGAGAGCAGTACTTC. This translates into CAWRDSGGRSGEQYF.

The chain couples TRBV6-1 to TRBJ1-1; TRBD1 matches at 8 bases. With V trimmed by 4 bases and J by 1 base, 11 bases remained unmatched. The CDR3 loop spans 17 amino acids. CDR1 is MNHNS, CDR2 SASEGT, per germline. The CDR3 loop reads CASSVQPGGAGNTEAFF. The CDR3 coding sequence is TGTGCCAGCAGTGTACAGCCAGGGGGCGCGGGGAACACTGAAGCTTTCTTT.

CDR3: CASSRTGILLEQYF. The CDR3 nucleotides read TGTGCCAGCAGTCGGACAGGGATCCTCCTCGAGCAGTACTTC. V is TRBV6-6 and J is TRBJ2-7, with 8 bases lining up with TRBD1. The ends lost 5 bases at V and 6 bases at J; junction bases unmatched: 9. This CDR3 has 14 residues. CDR1 and CDR2 from the germline V gene are MNHNY and SVGAGI (reference sequence).

V usage is TRBV28 and J usage is TRBJ2-7; D perhaps matches TRBD1 (5 bases). The germline CDR1 and CDR2 sequences are MDHEN and SYDVKM. Trimming stripped 5 bases from V and 0 bases from J, with 20 bases between. CDR3 length: 17 amino acids. This CDR3 reads CASSPGRRGLSSYEQYF. CDR3 DNA sequence: TGTGCCAGCAGTCCGGGTCGAAGGGGCCTCAGCTCCTACGAGCAGTACTTC.

This clone was observed once. J is TRBJ1-1 and V is TRBV3-1 (or the pseudogene TRBV3-2); D is uncertain. The CDR3 loop spans 13 amino acids. The germline V and J ends were trimmed by 2 bases and 6 bases, with 10 bases remaining between them. Germline assignment: CDR1 LGHDT and CDR2 YNNKEL (reference sequence). CDR3 nucleotide sequence: TGTGCCAGCAGCCAAATAGGCGGATCTGAAGCTTTCTTT. It yields the protein CASSQIGGSEAFF.

The V gene is TRBV28, the J gene TRBJ1-2; D possibly corresponds to TRBD1 (6 bases). The V end was cut by 6 bases, the J end by 4 bases, with 9 bases between. The germline V gene encodes CDR1 MDHEN and CDR2 SYDVKM. This CDR3 region has 12 residues. Here the CDR3 reads CASSPDSYGYTF. The CDR3 bases are TGTGCCAGCAGCCCGGACAGCTATGGCTACACCTTC.

This chain joins TRBV11-2 and TRBJ2-1; 7 nucleotides align to TRBD1. The length of the CDR3 is 17 residues. J lost 0 bases, V lost 4 bases, and 9 bases had no gene match. Germline V gene data show CDR1 as SGHAT and CDR2 as FQNNGV. The CDR3 bases are TGTGCCAGCAGCTCTCTCCGAGCAGGGGGCTCCTACAATGAGCAGTTCTTC. As protein: CASSSLRAGGSYNEQFF. Based on the CDR3 plus reference TRBV11-2 and TRBJ2-1, the full variable domain is EAGVAQSPRYKIIEKRQSVAFWCNPISGHATLYWYQQILGQGPKLLIQFQNNGVVDDSQLPKDRFSAERLKGVDSTLKIQPAKLEDSAVYLCASSSLRAGGSYNEQFFGPGTRLTVL.

V and J are TRBV18 and TRBJ2-1; TRBD2 matches 11 bases. Germline V CDR1 and CDR2: KGHSH, LQKENI. J lost 8 bases, V lost 1 base, and 10 bases had no gene match. This CDR3 spans 17 amino acids. The CDR3, as DNA: TGTGCCAGCTCACCACGGGCTAGCGGGGGGTTAAGTGATGAGCAGTTCTTC. Translated: CASSPRASGGLSDEQFF.

The chain employs TRBV2 and TRBJ2-2; D is uncertain. The CDR3 is made up of 13 amino acids. V lost 6 bases and J 0 bases, leaving 5 bases between the germline ends. The germline gives CDR1 SNHLY, CDR2 FYNNEI. CDR3 DNA sequence: TGTGCCAGCAGGGCAACGAACACCGGGGAGCTGTTTTTT. It codes for CASRATNTGELFF.

The chain links TRBV28 to TRBJ2-5; 7 bases align to TRBD2. With 3 bases clipped from V and 1 base from J, the junction kept 5 bases outside the gene matches. This CDR3 has 15 amino acids. Germline V gives CDR1 MDHEN, CDR2 SYDVKM. CDR3 sequence reads: CASSFGGGFQETQYF. CDR3 nucleotides: TGTGCCAGCAGTTTTGGGGGGGGTTTCCAAGAGACCCAGTACTTC.

The V gene is TRBV7-2, the J gene TRBJ1-2; TRBD1 aligns across 8 bases. V shed 8 bases, J shed 7 bases, and the junction held 15 bases outside the gene matches. CDR3 length: 15 amino acids. Germline V gives CDR1 SGHTA, CDR2 FQGNSA. CDR3 bases: TGTGCCAGCCCCGGAACGGACAGGGTAAAACCTGGCTACACCTTC. The encoded protein is CASPGTDRVKPGYTF.

The rearrangement joins TRBV2 to TRBJ1-1, with 8 bases aligning to TRBD1. From germline, CDR1 is SNHLY and CDR2 FYNNEI. V lost 6 bases to trimming and J lost 2 bases; unmatched junction nucleotides: 2. The CDR3 length is 13 residues. Written as DNA, the CDR3 is TGTGCCAGCAGGGGGACAGGAAACACTGAAGCTTTCTTT. It yields the protein CASRGTGNTEAFF.

The genes are TRBV5-5 and TRBJ2-2, with 11 nucleotides matching TRBD1. V was pared by 3 bases and J by 5 bases, with 3 bases of the junction left unmatched. This CDR3 has 15 amino acids. Per the germline V gene, CDR1 is SGHKS and CDR2 is YYEKEE (reference sequence). DNA for the CDR3: TGTGCCAGCAGCTGGGGACAGGGGGTTACCGGGGAGCTGTTTTTT. Translating it yields CASSWGQGVTGELFF.

The genes are TRBV7-8 and TRBJ1-1; 7 bases agree with TRBD1. Germline CDR1 is SGHVS and CDR2 is FQNEAQ. The CDR3 sequence is 15 residues long. The V gene end was trimmed by 5 bases and the J gene end by 4 bases; junction bases not matched to a gene: 10. This chain's CDR3 is CASSRGTERRTEAFF. The CDR3 nucleotides are TGTGCCAGCAGCCGCGGGACAGAGAGACGCACTGAAGCTTTCTTT. Using reference TRBV7-8 and TRBJ1-1 for the parts outside the CDR3, the full variable domain is GAGVSQSPRYKVAKRGQDVALRCDPISGHVSLFWYQQALGQGPEFLTYFQNEAQLDKSGLPSDRFFAERPEGSVSTLKIQRTQQEDSAVYLCASSRGTERRTEAFFGQGTRLTVV.

The gene calls are TRBV30 and TRBJ2-1, with 9 bases lining up with TRBD2. There are 14 residues in the CDR3. V dropped 2 bases and J dropped 7; count of bases not matched to a gene: 6. Germline assignment: CDR1 GTSNPN and CDR2 SVGIG (reference sequence). The CDR3 coding sequence is TGTGCCTGGAGTAAAGGAACTAGCGGGAATGAGCAGTTCTTC. It codes for CAWSKGTSGNEQFF.

The CDR3 here is CASSMDREETQYF. CDR3 bases: TGTGCCAGTAGTATGGACAGGGAAGAGACCCAGTACTTC. V gene TRBV19 combines with J gene TRBJ2-5; 8 nucleotides line up with TRBD1. Germline V gene lookup returns CDR1 LNHDA and CDR2 SQIVND (reference sequence). J lost 3 bases, V lost 3 bases, and 0 bases had no gene match. The CDR3 has 13 residues.

Comments on this clone: Other DNA sequences in the sample encode the same CDR3. The chain carries TRBV4-2 and TRBJ2-4; 11 nucleotides agree with TRBD1. Germline CDR1 and CDR2: LGHNA and YNFKEQ. With V trimmed by 1 base and J by 1 base, 6 bases remained unmatched. The CDR3 totals 18 residues. This CDR3 reads CASSQGKDRGPAKNIQYF. CDR3 coding DNA: TGTGCCAGCAGCCAAGGAAAGGACAGGGGGCCTGCCAAAAACATTCAGTACTTC.

The table lists this clone with a count of one. Other DNA sequences in the same sample also yield this CDR3. This chain uses TRBV28 with TRBJ2-7; D gene uncertain. V gave up 3 bases and J gave up 3 bases, with 3 bases separating them. From germline, CDR1 is MDHEN and CDR2 SYDVKM. CDR3 length: 11 residues. CDR3 protein: CASSLRYEQYF. The CDR3 DNA reads as TGTGCCAGCAGTTTGCGCTACGAGCAGTACTTC.

As DNA, the CDR3 is TGTGCCAGCAGCCTCACCGGGACAGGGGGTGGCGAGCAGTACTTC. This encodes CASSLTGTGGGEQYF. The chain employs TRBV7-8 and TRBJ2-7; 11 bases map to TRBD1. V shed 5 bases, J shed 6 bases, and the junction held 9 bases outside the gene matches. This CDR3 contains 15 residues. Germline loops: CDR1 SGHVS, CDR2 FQNEAQ.

V and J are TRBV3-1 (or the pseudogene TRBV3-2) and TRBJ2-1; 14 bases match TRBD2. The CDR3 is 20 residues long. Trimming took 1 base from V and 6 from J; bases not matched to a gene: 14. Germline lookup yields CDR1 LGHDT and CDR2 YNNKEL (reference sequence). CDR3 amino acids: CASSQGWGTSGRLRSNEQFF. The DNA of the CDR3 is TGTGCCAGCAGCCAAGGTTGGGGGACTAGCGGGAGATTACGGTCCAATGAGCAGTTCTTC.

The chain links TRBV9 to TRBJ1-4; the match to TRBD1 covers 7 bases. The CDR3 loop spans 15 amino acids. Per germline, CDR1 SGDLS and CDR2 YYNGEE. Trimming took 0 bases from V and 5 from J; bases not matched to a gene: 4. The CDR3 loop reads CASSVGDSLNEKLFF. The CDR3 coding sequence is TGTGCCAGCAGCGTAGGGGACAGCCTAAATGAAAAACTGTTTTTT.

This sequence joins TRBV4-3 and TRBJ1-5; 7 bases match TRBD1. The CDR3 loop spans 15 amino acids. CDR1 is LGHNA, CDR2 YSLEER, per germline. The V and J ends lost 1 base and 7 bases, in that order; junction bases with no gene match: 7. CDR3 in amino acids: CASSQGQGGRQPQHF. The CDR3 DNA reads TGCGCCAGCAGCCAAGGACAGGGAGGAAGACAGCCCCAGCATTTT.

The chain is built from TRBV7-3 and TRBJ2-5, with D perhaps TRBD2 (7 bases). Per the germline V gene, CDR1 is SGHTA and CDR2 is FQGTGA. V dropped 2 bases and J dropped 4 bases, with 11 bases sitting between them. There are 14 residues in the CDR3. CDR3 residues: CASSLGGAGETQYF. The DNA for the CDR3 is TGTGCCAGCAGCTTAGGGGGGGCCGGAGAGACCCAGTACTTC.

J is TRBJ2-5 and V is TRBV6-6; 8 nucleotides agree with TRBD2. Unmatched junction bases numbered 7, after V lost 2 bases and J lost 5 bases. The germline V gene encodes CDR1 MNHNY and CDR2 SVGAGI (reference sequence). CDR3 length: 15 residues. The CDR3 DNA follows: TGTGCCAGCAGTTACCCCGCGGGGGGCCCGGAGACCCAGTACTTC. This sequence encodes CASSYPAGGPETQYF.

V usage is TRBV2 and J usage is TRBJ1-1; no reliable D call. The germline V and J ends were trimmed by 7 bases and 1 base, with 10 bases remaining between them. This CDR3 is built from 13 residues. From germline, CDR1 is SNHLY and CDR2 FYNNEI. This chain's CDR3 is CASIEQTNTEAFF. CDR3 bases: TGTGCCAGCATCGAACAGACGAACACTGAAGCTTTCTTT.

The chain couples TRBV7-3 to TRBJ2-3, with TRBD2 identical over 7 bases. CDR1 and CDR2 from the germline V gene are SGHTA and FQGTGA. The V segment lost 0 bases and the J segment 4 bases; nucleotides outside the gene matches: 4. The length of the CDR3 is 15 residues. In DNA form, the CDR3 reads TGTGCCAGCAGCTTAACGGGCGGGAGCCCAGATACGCAGTATTTT. Protein product: CASSLTGGSPDTQYF.

This clone showed up just a few times. This chain joins TRBV28 and TRBJ1-2; 8 bases align to TRBD1. V was pared by 5 bases and J by 5 bases, with 10 bases of the junction left unmatched. This CDR3 region has 15 residues. CDR1 and CDR2 from the germline V gene are MDHEN and SYDVKM. The CDR3 coding sequence is TGTGCCAGCAGTCTCCGGGACAGGTTCGGGTATGGCTACACCTTC. Its protein product is CASSLRDRFGYGYTF.